A single sample is the source of the 20 T cell receptor beta chains below, sequenced in a study of response to subunit inactivated influenza vaccine. TCRdb recomputed calls from the RT-PCR reads with MiXCR, one row per CDR3 protein. The sample has 150,000 to 200,000 distinct CDR3 sequences, about a tenth seen once. The sample in question was non-naive T cells sorted from PBMCs, obtained 40 to 50 days after vaccination. The receptors were gathered from a man aged 50 or older who received an inactivated influenza vaccine.

At least ten counts were recorded for this clonotype. The chain has TRBV10-3 and TRBJ2-2; 7 bases agree with TRBD1. The CDR3 totals 15 residues. The trim removed 6 bases at V and 2 bases at J, leaving 6 bases unmatched. Germline V gives CDR1 ENHRY, CDR2 SYGVKD. The CDR3 DNA reads TGTGCCATCAGCGGGACAGACCAAAACACCGGGGAGCTGTTTTTT. It encodes CAISGTDQNTGELFF.

This clonotype was found many times. This chain connects TRBV29-1 to TRBJ2-1; a possible D gene is TRBD2 (6 bases). The germline gives CDR1 SQVTM, CDR2 ANQGSEA. This CDR3 has 14 residues. Trimming pared 2 bases from V and 2 bases from J, leaving 10 bases between. The CDR3 DNA reads as TGCAGCGTTGAATCGGGAGCAGCCTACAATGAGCAGTTCTTC. Residues: CSVESGAAYNEQFF.

J is TRBJ1-1 and V is TRBV6-5; D gene uncertain. Germline CDR1 is MNHEY and CDR2 is SVGAGI. V lost 6 bases, J lost 0 bases, and 8 bases lay in between. This CDR3 region has 13 residues. The CDR3 loop reads CASRYVMNTEAFF. The CDR3 DNA reads TGTGCCAGCAGATACGTCATGAACACTGAAGCTTTCTTT.

In its sample, this clonotype was seen a few times. CDR3 amino acids: CASSVGSGWETQYF. As DNA, the CDR3 is TGTGCCAGCAGCGTAGGTTCGGGCTGGGAGACCCAGTACTTC. This chain uses TRBV9 with TRBJ2-5; D unclear. The germline V gene has CDR1 SGDLS and CDR2 YYNGEE. The CDR3 extends over 14 amino acids. Trimming removed 0 bases from V and 5 bases from J, with 11 bases in between.

This clonotype was seen repeatedly, ten times or more. The V and J genes are TRBV5-1 and TRBJ2-5; unclear D gene. V was cut by 3 bases and J by 3 bases, with 12 bases left in between. There are 14 residues in the CDR3. From germline, CDR1 is SGHRS and CDR2 YFSETQ. The CDR3 loop reads CASSSPGSEETQYF. In nucleotides, the CDR3 is TGCGCCAGCAGCTCACCGGGTTCGGAAGAGACCCAGTACTTC.

The chain uses TRBV20-1 and TRBJ2-1; TRBD1 aligns across 10 bases. CDR1 and CDR2 (germline): DFQATT, SNEGSKA (reference sequence). Trimming took 0 bases from V and 12 from J; bases not matched to a gene: 14. The CDR3 totals 16 residues. CDR3 amino acids: CSARDGGTGDVVRQFF. CDR3 sequence (DNA): TGCAGTGCTAGAGATGGAGGGACAGGGGATGTAGTCAGGCAGTTCTTC.

This clonotype has ten or more counts. The rearrangement uses TRBV28 and TRBJ2-2; 10 positions agree with TRBD1. Germline CDR1 reads MDHEN; CDR2 reads SYDVKM. V shed 5 bases and J 7 bases; nucleotides not matched to a gene: 7. This CDR3 is 15 amino acids long. The CDR3 spells CASSPLRDRGGELFF. DNA of the CDR3: TGTGCCAGCAGTCCCCTCAGGGACAGGGGCGGGGAGCTGTTTTTT. The full variable domain, in which reference TRBV28 and TRBJ2-2 provide the parts outside the CDR3, is DVKVTQSSRYLVKRTGEKVFLECVQDMDHENMFWYRQDPGLGLRLIYFSYDVKMKEKGDIPEGYSVSREKKERFSLILESASTNQTSMYLCASSPLRDRGGELFFGEGSRLTVL.

Only a few counts were recorded for this clonotype. This chain connects TRBV6-2 or TRBV6-3 to TRBJ2-5; 10 bases are shared with TRBD2. Trimming took 5 bases from V and 0 from J; bases not matched to a gene: 6. The CDR3 length is 16 residues. From germline, CDR1 is MNHEY and CDR2 SVGEGT. The DNA of the CDR3 is TGTGCCAGCAGTACATATGGACTAGCGGACCAAGAGACCCAGTACTTC. It is translated as CASSTYGLADQETQYF.

At least ten counts were recorded for this clonotype. This chain links TRBV6-2 or TRBV6-3 with TRBJ1-6; 10 bases line up with TRBD1. Trimming took 10 bases from V and 8 from J; bases not matched to a gene: 5. Germline assignment: CDR1 MNHEY and CDR2 SVGEGT. The CDR3 totals 13 residues. The CDR3 nucleotides are TGTGCCACCGGACAGGGGGTTTATTCACCCCTCCACTTT. Translated: CATGQGVYSPLHF.

Ten or more counts support this clonotype. Written as DNA, the CDR3 is TGTGCCAGCAGCTTAGCCGGGACAGGCGCCTACAATGAGCAGTTCTTC. As protein: CASSLAGTGAYNEQFF. The J gene is TRBJ2-1, the V gene TRBV7-2, with 8 bases identical to TRBD1. The CDR3 is made up of 16 amino acids. Trimming took 0 bases from V and 2 from J; bases not matched to a gene: 3. Germline CDR1 is SGHTA and CDR2 is FQGNSA.

This clonotype was recorded a few times. V is TRBV7-3 and J is TRBJ2-3; 9 nucleotides align to TRBD2. The CDR3 runs 15 residues. Germline lookup yields CDR1 SGHTA and CDR2 FQGTGA. V gave up 5 bases and J gave up 1 base; unmatched junction bases: 4. CDR3 in amino acids: CASSPLAGGTDTQYF. CDR3 bases: TGTGCCAGCAGCCCCTTAGCGGGGGGCACAGATACGCAGTATTTT.

This clonotype was recorded a few times. The chain joins TRBV4-2 to TRBJ2-3, with 8 bases lining up with TRBD2. The CDR3 totals 16 residues. Trimming removed 1 base from V and 1 base from J; junction bases left unmatched: 4. Germline values: CDR1 LGHNA, CDR2 YNFKEQ. CDR3 amino acids: CASSQVSGTRTDTQYF. The DNA for the CDR3 is TGTGCCAGCAGCCAAGTTAGCGGGACACGCACAGATACGCAGTATTTT.

This clonotype was found a few times. The CDR3 region is CASSQKRSTDTQYF. CDR3 in DNA: TGCGCCAGCAGCCAGAAAAGGAGCACAGATACGCAGTATTTT. The rearrangement uses TRBV5-1 and TRBJ2-3, with D uncertain. V lost 4 bases and J 0 bases, leaving 9 bases between the germline ends. Germline assignment: CDR1 SGHRS and CDR2 YFSETQ. The CDR3 contains 14 residues.

This clonotype was seen ten or more times. This rearrangement joins TRBV28 to TRBJ2-4; no firm D call. Per the germline V gene, CDR1 is MDHEN and CDR2 is SYDVKM. This CDR3 contains 15 residues. V was shortened by 2 bases and J by 0 bases, with 8 bases between the two germline ends. CDR3 sequence (DNA): TGTGCCAGCAGTTTAAACACCTTAGCCAAAAACATTCAGTACTTC. Its protein product is CASSLNTLAKNIQYF.

This clonotype was detected many times. This chain joins TRBV12-3 or TRBV12-4 and TRBJ2-5, with 7 bases lining up with TRBD1. V dropped 6 bases and J dropped 4; count of bases not matched to a gene: 5. There are 13 residues in the CDR3. CDR3 sequence reads: CASSLQGRETQYF. In nucleotides, the CDR3 is TGTGCCAGCAGCTTACAGGGGCGAGAGACCCAGTACTTC.

The rearrangement links TRBV6-2 or TRBV6-3 to TRBJ2-7; D not resolved. V was trimmed by 3 bases and J by 4 bases, leaving 10 bases between them. The length of the CDR3 is 13 residues. CDR1 MNHEY and CDR2 SVGEGT come from the germline V gene. DNA for the CDR3: TGTGCCAGCAGTTATGAACGGCCTTACGAGCAGTACTTC. Encoded protein: CASSYERPYEQYF.

The CDR3 is CASSLALGTSTNEKLFF. CDR3 nucleotide sequence: TGTGCCAGCAGCTTAGCGCTGGGGACCTCAACTAATGAAAAACTGTTTTTT. The chain couples TRBV7-9 to TRBJ1-4; TRBD1 is a possible D gene (5 bases). The germline V gene encodes CDR1 SEHNR and CDR2 FQNEAQ (reference sequence). V was clipped by 0 bases and J by 0 bases, with 11 bases between them. The CDR3 spans 17 residues.

Only a few counts were recorded for this clonotype. This sequence joins TRBV3-1 and TRBJ2-4; possible D gene TRBD1, 7 bases. Trimming shortened V by 1 base and J by 9 bases, and 13 bases separated the two germline ends. The germline V gene encodes CDR1 LGHDT and CDR2 YNNKEL (reference sequence). This CDR3 spans 14 amino acids. For the CDR3, the DNA is TGTGCCAGCAGCCAAGCCAACAGGGGAGGCATTCAGTACTTC. As protein: CASSQANRGGIQYF.

This clonotype was counted a few times. The V call is TRBV19, the J call TRBJ1-5; D is undetermined. Trimming removed 1 base from V and 9 bases from J, with 10 bases in between. The CDR3 contains 13 residues. Germline CDR1 reads LNHDA; CDR2 reads SQIVND (reference sequence). The CDR3 DNA reads TGTGCCAGTAGTATAGGAGGGAAGGGGCCCCAGCATTTT. Translating gives CASSIGGKGPQHF. Full variable domain (rest looked up from reference TRBV19 and TRBJ1-5): DGGITQSPKYLFRKEGQNVTLSCEQNLNHDAMYWYRQDPGQGLRLIYYSQIVNDFQKGDIAEGYSVSREKKESFPLTVTSAQKNPTAFYLCASSIGGKGPQHFGDGTRLSIL.

This clonotype was found many times. For the CDR3, the DNA is TGTGCCAGCACCCGACAGGGGGCAGCTTATCCCCTCCACTTT. Protein product: CASTRQGAAYPLHF. The rearrangement links TRBV27 to TRBJ1-6; 10 bases map to TRBD1. The CDR3 spans 14 residues. The V gene's germline CDR1 is MNHEY and CDR2 SMNVEV (reference sequence). After removal of 7 bases from V and 13 bases from J, the junction contained 10 bases not matched to a gene.